This T cell receptor beta chain was sequenced during a study of spatial heterogeneity in lung cancer. Study-level findings and limits: Mutation counts in tumors were tracked by counts of expanded intratumoral alpha and beta TCRs.

TCR cDNA molecules each carried a unique molecular identifier. TCRdb re-called the 5' RACE reads with MiXCR, one entry per CDR3 protein. The data contain over 15,000 distinct CDR3 sequences, approximately 5% of them singletons. The V gene lost 1 base and the J gene lost 7 bases, with 10 bases spanning the gap. The CDR3 consists of 13 residues. There are many counts of this clonotype. Its antigen is undetermined. Time point here: sample taken at primary tumor resection. This sequence joins TRBV12-3 or TRBV12-4 and TRBJ1-2; D possibly corresponds to TRBD1 (6 bases). This TCR derives from a female donor with early-stage non-small cell lung cancer. This specimen was lung tumor tissue, taken at surgery. Here the CDR3 reads CASSLGGLIGYTF. Here the CDR3 DNA reads TGTGCCAGCAGTTTAGGGGGGCTAATTGGCTACACCTTC.